The clone carrying this T cell receptor (beta chain) was observed many times. The antigen remains unidentified. Given a much more abundant clone one base away, this may be a read error. cDNA was made by 5'RACE with 10-nucleotide random UMIs. Every sequencing run generated over 180 million TCR-beta sequences from 15-18 subjects. TCRdb recomputed calls from the 5' RACE reads with MiXCR, one row per CDR3 protein. The sample holds fewer than 40,000 distinct CDR3 sequences, roughly 4.4% seen once. The data originate from a study of neurological immune-mediated disorders. Regarding the study as a whole: Expanded clones shared no identical CDR3 amino acid sequences across subjects, which suggested private TCR-beta repertoires in all groups. TCR clonal expansion peaked in HTLV-1-associated myelopathy patients and was lowest in multiple sclerosis patients.

Trimming pared 5 bases from V and 3 bases from J, leaving 13 bases between. The V gene's germline CDR1 is LNHDA and CDR2 SQIVND (reference sequence). This CDR3 spans 14 amino acids. Material: PBMCs. The rearrangement links TRBV19 to TRBJ1-2, with TRBD1 as a possible D gene (6 bases). This TCR derives from a man aged 18 to 30 in good health. CDR3 DNA sequence: TGTGCCAGTAGTGTGACAGGCGGAGACTATGGCTACACCTTC. As protein: CASSVTGGDYGYTF.